These 32 T cell receptor beta chains came from one sample sequenced in a study of shared clonotypes between healthy human individuals (TCRdb year 2020). Library creation used the immunoSEQ multiplex PCR assay. TCRdb's version of the immuneACCESS table is confined to in-frame rearrangements and falls short of the full clone set. An unresolved V gene accounts for under half of the shortfall where checked; the remainder is of unknown origin. This sample lists over 100,000 clones; around 68% were detected once. Roughly a quarter of the sample rests with the top ten. Material: memory CD8+ T cells sorted from blood. Per the publication, the cell subset or site label means: CD45RO+ cells pooled with CCR7-negative TemRA cells. The receptors were gathered from a woman in her 30s in good health.

V gene TRBV6-6 combines with J gene TRBJ2-7; 8 positions match TRBD2. V shed 5 bases and J 2 bases; nucleotides not matched to a gene: 8. Per germline, CDR1 MNHNY and CDR2 SVGAGI (reference sequence). This CDR3 region has 15 residues. This CDR3 is CASSPVSGTTYEQYF. The CDR3 DNA reads TGTGCCAGCAGTCCCGTTAGCGGGACCACCTACGAGCAGTACTTC.

The J gene is TRBJ1-1, the V gene TRBV6-6; TRBD1 agrees at 7 bases. Trimming took 6 bases from V and 4 from J; bases not matched to a gene: 2. CDR1 is MNHNY and CDR2 is SVGAGI in the germline V gene (reference sequence). This CDR3 spans 12 amino acids. The CDR3 DNA reads TGTGCCAGCAGACAGGGGCGCACTGAAGCTTTCTTT. The encoded protein is CASRQGRTEAFF.

This sequence joins TRBV6-5 and TRBJ2-7, with TRBD1 matching over 9 bases. In germline, CDR1 is MNHEY, CDR2 SVGAGI. The CDR3 consists of 14 residues. With 5 bases clipped from V and 1 base from J, the junction kept 3 bases outside the gene matches. The CDR3 loop is CASSPGQGSYEQYF. For the CDR3, the DNA is TGTGCCAGCAGTCCGGGACAGGGATCCTACGAGCAGTACTTC.

The CDR3 region is CASSVTSGGSYEQYF. The CDR3 bases are TGTGCCAGCAGCGTAACTAGCGGGGGCTCCTACGAGCAGTACTTC. The chain links TRBV9 to TRBJ2-7; 11 positions agree with TRBD2. Trimming cost V 1 base and J 0 bases; bases outside gene matches: 0. This CDR3 region has 15 residues. Germline V gives CDR1 SGDLS, CDR2 YYNGEE.

The table lists this clone with a count of one. The rearrangement links TRBV4-2 to TRBJ2-7; TRBD2 might be the D (6 bases). The germline V gene has CDR1 LGHNA and CDR2 YNFKEQ. V was pared by 4 bases and J by 4 bases, with 29 bases between. This CDR3 is built from 19 residues. In DNA, the CDR3 is TGTGCCAGCAGCCCCCATGCAGGAGGGACGCCCTTTTTCGGTTACGAGCAGTACTTC. As protein: CASSPHAGGTPFFGYEQYF.

This chain links TRBV2 with TRBJ2-1; the D is unclear. This CDR3 has 15 residues. Germline CDR1 and CDR2: SNHLY and FYNNEI. Trimming stripped 6 bases from V and 0 bases from J, with 12 bases between. CDR3 sequence reads: CASSPTPTSYNEQFF. DNA for the CDR3: TGTGCCAGCAGCCCTACTCCAACCTCCTACAATGAGCAGTTCTTC.

This chain connects TRBV30 to TRBJ2-7; 9 bases agree with TRBD1. The CDR3 has 15 residues. Trimming at V came to 3 bases and at J to 5 bases, leaving 11 bases not matched to a gene. The germline V gene encodes CDR1 GTSNPN and CDR2 SVGIG (reference sequence). The CDR3 nucleotides read TGTGCCTGGAGCGGAGGGACAGGGAGGAGCGACGAGCAGTACTTC. It specifies CAWSGGTGRSDEQYF. Full variable domain (outside the CDR3, taken from reference TRBV30 and TRBJ2-7): SQTIHQWPATLVQPVGSPLSLECTVEGTSNPNLYWYRQAAGRGLQLLFYSVGIGQISSEVPQNLSASRPQDRQFILSSKKLLLSDSGFYLCAWSGGTGRSDEQYFGPGTRLTVT.

This clone has more than one count but fewer than ten. The chain joins TRBV7-9 to TRBJ2-7; 7 bases map to TRBD2. Unmatched junction bases numbered 9, after V lost 7 bases and J lost 6 bases. This CDR3 has 13 amino acids. Looked up from germline, CDR1 is SEHNR and CDR2 is FQNEAQ (reference sequence). The CDR3, as DNA: TGTGCCAGCACCTCCCTGGGGAGGGGCGAGCAGTACTTC. As protein: CASTSLGRGEQYF.

The chain combines TRBV19 with TRBJ1-1; no clear D. The germline CDR1 and CDR2 sequences are LNHDA and SQIVND (reference sequence). Trimming removed 3 bases from V and 0 bases from J, with 11 bases in between. The CDR3 is made up of 15 amino acids. For the CDR3, the DNA is TGTGCCAGTAGTATTTGGGGAGGAATGAACACTGAAGCTTTCTTT. This codes for CASSIWGGMNTEAFF. Using reference TRBV19 and TRBJ1-1 for the parts outside the CDR3, the full variable domain is DGGITQSPKYLFRKEGQNVTLSCEQNLNHDAMYWYRQDPGQGLRLIYYSQIVNDFQKGDIAEGYSVSREKKESFPLTVTSAQKNPTAFYLCASSIWGGMNTEAFFGQGTRLTVV.

This clone was seen just once. J is TRBJ2-7 and V is TRBV25-1; D is ambiguous. The V gene lost 4 bases and the J gene lost 2 bases, with 6 bases spanning the gap. The V gene's germline CDR1 is MGHDK and CDR2 SYGVNS. The CDR3 contains 12 residues. In nucleotides, the CDR3 is TGTGCCAGCAGTGGCCGCACCTACGAGCAGTACTTC. It is translated as CASSGRTYEQYF.

This clone was found many times. This chain connects TRBV28 to TRBJ2-7; TRBD2 matches at 10 bases. Per the germline V gene, CDR1 is MDHEN and CDR2 is SYDVKM. This CDR3 contains 16 residues. The ends lost 6 bases at V and 5 bases at J; junction bases unmatched: 13. CDR3 in DNA: TGTGCCAGCAGAAAACCCTCGGGGCTAGCGGGAGACGAGCAGTACTTC. This codes for CASRKPSGLAGDEQYF.

The rearrangement joins TRBV30 to TRBJ2-1; 11 bases are a match to TRBD2. The trim removed 6 bases at V and 4 bases at J, leaving 8 bases unmatched. The CDR3 totals 15 residues. Germline V gene sequence: CDR1 GTSNPN, CDR2 SVGIG (reference sequence). CDR3 amino acids: CACTLAGEDYNEQFF. CDR3 DNA: TGTGCCTGTACACTAGCGGGAGAGGATTACAATGAGCAGTTCTTC.

This chain connects TRBV7-9 to TRBJ2-1; D might be TRBD2 (5 bases). The germline gives CDR1 SEHNR, CDR2 FQNEAQ (reference sequence). The CDR3 length is 18 residues. Trimming removed 6 bases from V and 8 bases from J, with 29 bases in between. This CDR3 reads CASSPPPRWYPKEDEQFF. CDR3 sequence (DNA): TGTGCCAGCAGTCCCCCCCCGCGGTGGTACCCCAAGGAGGATGAGCAGTTCTTC.

The chain joins TRBV7-3 to TRBJ2-1; tentatively, D is TRBD2 (5 bases). V shed 2 bases and J shed 7 bases, with 12 bases lying between them. CDR1 and CDR2 from the germline V gene are SGHTA and FQGTGA. The CDR3 runs to 14 residues. The DNA of the CDR3 is TGTGCCAGCAGCTTAGATCCGGGGTTAAATGAGCAGTTCTTC. Its protein is CASSLDPGLNEQFF.

This clone was observed at least ten times. The V gene is TRBV6-4, the J gene TRBJ2-1, with 14 bases lining up with TRBD2. Germline V lookup: CDR1 MRHNA, CDR2 SNTAGT. The V segment lost 6 bases and the J segment 5 bases; nucleotides outside the gene matches: 3. This CDR3 has 15 residues. CDR3 sequence reads: CASSGGLAGDNEQFF. The DNA of the CDR3 is TGTGCCAGCAGCGGGGGACTAGCGGGAGACAATGAGCAGTTCTTC.

The genes are TRBV10-3 and TRBJ2-3, with TRBD2 matching 12 bases. The CDR3 contains 17 residues. V trimming: 4 bases; J trimming: 2 bases; junction bases outside the gene matches: 7. CDR1 and CDR2 (germline): ENHRY, SYGVKD. The CDR3 nucleotides are TGTGCCATCAGTGGGTCGAGGACTAGCGGGGACACAGATACGCAGTATTTT. Its translation: CAISGSRTSGDTDTQYF.

The chain carries TRBV27 and TRBJ2-3, with 8 bases lining up with TRBD2. J lost 1 base, V lost 5 bases, and 5 bases had no gene match. CDR1 and CDR2 (germline): MNHEY, SMNVEV (reference sequence). The CDR3 has 15 residues. The CDR3 region is CASSISTSGTDTQYF. CDR3 coding DNA: TGTGCCAGCAGTATCTCGACTAGCGGCACAGATACGCAGTATTTT.

The chain has TRBV6-1 and TRBJ2-7, with TRBD1 matching over 11 bases. Germline CDR1 and CDR2: MNHNS and SASEGT. J lost 2 bases, V lost 8 bases, and 2 bases had no gene match. This CDR3 has 13 residues. CDR3 bases: TGTGCCAGCGCGGACAGGGGGCCCTACGAGCAGTACTTC. This encodes CASADRGPYEQYF.

This clone was counted only a few times. V usage is TRBV19 and J usage is TRBJ1-5; unclear D gene. This CDR3 comprises 12 residues. V was shortened by 8 bases and J by 5 bases, with 10 bases between the two germline ends. The germline gives CDR1 LNHDA, CDR2 SQIVND (reference sequence). CDR3 nucleotides: TGTGCCAGTGGTTACATCGATCAGCCCCAGCATTTT. Translating it yields CASGYIDQPQHF. Filled out from reference TRBV19 and TRBJ1-5, the complete variable domain reads DGGITQSPKYLFRKEGQNVTLSCEQNLNHDAMYWYRQDPGQGLRLIYYSQIVNDFQKGDIAEGYSVSREKKESFPLTVTSAQKNPTAFYLCASGYIDQPQHFGDGTRLSIL.

This chain joins TRBV4-1 and TRBJ2-3, with 10 bases identical to TRBD2. CDR1 MGHRA and CDR2 YSYEKL come from the germline V gene. CDR3 length: 16 residues. J gave up 6 bases and V 1 base, and 7 bases lay outside the gene matches. CDR3 protein: CASSQVTSGILDTQYF. CDR3 DNA sequence: TGCGCCAGCAGCCAAGTCACTAGCGGGATCTTGGATACGCAGTATTTT.

The V call is TRBV5-1, the J call TRBJ2-7, with 10 bases matching TRBD2. Germline trimming cut 0 bases from V and 5 bases from J; bases unmatched to any gene: 8. Germline loops: CDR1 SGHRS, CDR2 YFSETQ. The CDR3 length is 16 residues. In DNA form, the CDR3 reads TGCGCCAGCAGCTTGGAGGGTCTAGCGGGAGTTCACGAGCAGTACTTC. As protein: CASSLEGLAGVHEQYF.

This clone appeared many times. The chain joins TRBV7-2 to TRBJ2-3; a possible D gene is TRBD1 (7 bases). V lost 1 base and J 0 bases, leaving 14 bases between the germline ends. CDR1 and CDR2 from the germline V gene are SGHTA and FQGNSA. The CDR3 has 17 amino acids. DNA of the CDR3: TGTGCCAGCAGCTTAGAATGGGCAGGGGGGAGCACAGATACGCAGTATTTT. Translating gives CASSLEWAGGSTDTQYF.

The chain combines TRBV7-9 with TRBJ2-3; 8 nucleotides agree with TRBD2. This CDR3 spans 15 amino acids. V was pared by 3 bases and J by 0 bases, with 2 bases of the junction left unmatched. CDR1 and CDR2 (germline): SEHNR, FQNEAQ (reference sequence). The CDR3 loop is CASSFSGASTDTQYF. The CDR3 nucleotides are TGTGCCAGCAGCTTTAGCGGGGCAAGCACAGATACGCAGTATTTT.

The genes are TRBV7-6 and TRBJ2-1, with TRBD1 matching over 9 bases. The CDR3 has 18 amino acids. Losses at the gene ends were 4 bases for V and 4 bases for J; bases not matched to a gene: 14. The germline CDR1 and CDR2 sequences are SGHVS and FNYEAQ. CDR3 loop: CASSSSGTGLLTYNEQFF. CDR3 bases: TGTGCCAGCAGCTCCTCCGGGACAGGGCTTCTCACATACAATGAGCAGTTCTTC.

The chain uses TRBV5-4 and TRBJ2-1; 8 positions agree with TRBD1. This CDR3 is built from 15 residues. Germline CDR1 SGHNT, CDR2 YYREEE (reference sequence). V shed 2 bases, J shed 3 bases, and the junction held 4 bases outside the gene matches. DNA of the CDR3: TGTGCCAGCAGCTTCACCGGACAGGGCTACAATGAGCAGTTCTTC. It is translated as CASSFTGQGYNEQFF.

This chain uses TRBV6-5 with TRBJ1-1; D is unresolved. Germline CDR1 reads MNHEY; CDR2 reads SVGAGI. CDR3 length: 15 residues. V lost 0 bases, J lost 0 bases, and 8 bases lay in between. The DNA for the CDR3 is TGTGCCAGCAGTTACTCCTGGGCGGTGAACACTGAAGCTTTCTTT. Its translation: CASSYSWAVNTEAFF.

By its share, this clone is medium-sized (0.01 to 0.1%). The V call is TRBV2, the J call TRBJ2-7, with TRBD1 identical over 9 bases. The V gene end was trimmed by 0 bases and the J gene end by 3 bases; junction bases not matched to a gene: 3. The CDR3 extends over 15 amino acids. Germline V gene lookup returns CDR1 SNHLY and CDR2 FYNNEI. CDR3 region: CASSEATGGHYEQYF. CDR3 DNA sequence: TGTGCCAGCAGTGAAGCGACAGGGGGACACTACGAGCAGTACTTC.

The chain joins TRBV19 to TRBJ2-7; D remains ambiguous. Trimming left V 0 bases short and J 4 bases short, with 10 bases between. This CDR3 is 14 amino acids long. From germline, CDR1 is LNHDA and CDR2 SQIVND (reference sequence). CDR3 loop: CASSIDSPTYEQYF. The CDR3 DNA reads as TGTGCCAGTAGTATAGATTCCCCTACGTACGAGCAGTACTTC. The full variable domain, with the rest looked up from reference TRBV19 and TRBJ2-7, is DGGITQSPKYLFRKEGQNVTLSCEQNLNHDAMYWYRQDPGQGLRLIYYSQIVNDFQKGDIAEGYSVSREKKESFPLTVTSAQKNPTAFYLCASSIDSPTYEQYFGPGTRLTVT.

V is TRBV13 and J is TRBJ2-7, with D perhaps TRBD1 or TRBD2 (6 bases each). Per germline, CDR1 PRHDT and CDR2 FYEKMQ (reference sequence). The CDR3 totals 14 residues. V was cut by 0 bases and J by 3 bases, with 9 bases left in between. The CDR3 DNA reads TGTGCCAGCAGCTTAGGACAGGGACTCTACGAGCAGTACTTC. It is translated as CASSLGQGLYEQYF.

This chain joins TRBV4-1 and TRBJ2-7, with TRBD2 matching 8 bases. The CDR3 consists of 14 residues. CDR1 and CDR2 from the germline V gene are MGHRA and YSYEKL. V was clipped by 5 bases and J by 3 bases; unmatched bases: 6. CDR3 sequence: CASSDTSGSYEQYF. The CDR3 DNA follows: TGCGCCAGCAGCGATACTAGCGGAAGCTACGAGCAGTACTTC.

The chain couples TRBV9 to TRBJ2-7, with D possibly TRBD2 on 6 matching bases. V lost 6 bases to trimming and J lost 6 bases, with 25 bases between them. The germline V gene encodes CDR1 SGDLS and CDR2 YYNGEE. CDR3 length: 16 amino acids. DNA of the CDR3: TGTGCCAGCACAAGGGACTCCCATTTTGGGCCCGGCGAGCAGTACTTC. This sequence encodes CASTRDSHFGPGEQYF.

The table lists this clone with a count of one. The chain employs TRBV2 and TRBJ1-4; 8 bases map to TRBD1. Germline CDR1 reads SNHLY; CDR2 reads FYNNEI. After removal of 7 bases from V and 3 bases from J, the junction contained 10 bases not matched to a gene. The CDR3 consists of 16 residues. CDR3 residues: CASTSRQGSPNEKLFF. Here the CDR3 DNA reads TGTGCCAGCACGTCGCGACAGGGGTCCCCTAATGAAAAACTGTTTTTT.